One sample yielded the 20 T cell receptor beta chains listed below, sequenced in a study of cytomegalovirus exposure and HLA in healthy donors. Researchers ran the PCR with 60 Vbeta and 13 Jbeta primers. Clones were read by immunoSEQ multiplex PCR, and TCRdb kept only the in-frame ones, dropping some. The sample has approximately 150,000 clones, less than 90% seen once. Sequencing was carried out using PBMCs. All receptors derive from a boy aged 2 to 9 in good health and CMV-seronegative.

The chain combines TRBV19 with TRBJ1-1; D is undetermined. The CDR3 runs to 14 residues. The germline V gene has CDR1 LNHDA and CDR2 SQIVND (reference sequence). V was pared by 1 base and J by 5 bases, with 11 bases between. The CDR3 is CASSIGVAGTEAFF. CDR3 DNA sequence: TGTGCCAGTAGTATAGGGGTCGCAGGAACTGAAGCTTTCTTT.

This chain uses TRBV2 with TRBJ2-7, with 8 nucleotides matching TRBD2. Germline values: CDR1 SNHLY, CDR2 FYNNEI. The V gene end was trimmed by 8 bases and the J gene end by 2 bases; junction bases not matched to a gene: 11. The CDR3 extends over 15 amino acids. The CDR3 DNA follows: TGTGCCAGCCAGCCTAAGGGACTAGTTACCTACGAGCAGTACTTC. It is translated as CASQPKGLVTYEQYF.

J is TRBJ1-1 and V is TRBV25-1, with TRBD1 as a possible D gene (6 bases). The CDR3 consists of 15 residues. The V gene lost 0 bases and the J gene lost 4 bases, with 12 bases spanning the gap. Looked up from germline, CDR1 is MGHDK and CDR2 is SYGVNS. CDR3 in DNA: TGTGCCAGCAGTGAATATAACGGCAGGGGCACTGAAGCTTTCTTT. Translation: CASSEYNGRGTEAFF.

This clone was picked up one time. This sequence joins TRBV5-1 and TRBJ1-5, with 11 bases lining up with TRBD1. The CDR3 contains 16 residues. V lost 2 bases and J lost 3; bases outside the gene matches: 4. Germline values: CDR1 SGHRS, CDR2 YFSETQ. The DNA for the CDR3 is TGCGCCAGCAGCTTAGGGACAGGGGGTCCCAATCAGCCCCAGCATTTT. This gives the protein CASSLGTGGPNQPQHF. Combining the CDR3 with reference TRBV5-1 and TRBJ1-5 gives the whole variable domain KAGVTQTPRYLIKTRGQQVTLSCSPISGHRSVSWYQQTPGQGLQFLFEYFSETQRNKGNFPGRFSGRQFSNSRSEMNVSTLELGDSALYLCASSLGTGGPNQPQHFGDGTRLSIL.

To note about this clone: An end of the junction differs from the germline gene, which may be a read error. The chain links TRBV2 to TRBJ2-6; tentative D call: TRBD2 (6 bases). From germline, CDR1 is SNHLY and CDR2 FYNNEI. The CDR3 spans 16 residues. The DNA for the CDR3 is TGTGCCAGCAGGGAAGGAGGGAGCCTCGGGGCCAACGTCCTGACTTTC. Translating gives CASREGGSLGANVLTF.

The table lists this clone with a count of one. The chain links TRBV7-3 to TRBJ2-1, with 13 bases identical to TRBD2. Unmatched junction bases numbered 15, after V lost 8 bases and J lost 8 bases. Germline CDR1 is SGHTA and CDR2 is FQGTGA. The CDR3 covers 17 residues. The CDR3 loop is CASQLAGGPSSLYEQFF. The CDR3 nucleotides read TGTGCCAGCCAACTAGCGGGAGGGCCGTCAAGTTTGTATGAGCAGTTCTTC.

This clone was picked up one time. The chain carries TRBV7-6 and TRBJ2-7; D gene ambiguous. The CDR3 sequence is 12 residues long. Germline V gene sequence: CDR1 SGHVS, CDR2 FNYEAQ. Trimming cost V 3 bases and J 7 bases, with 10 bases left between them. The CDR3 DNA reads as TGTGCCAGCAGCTTTAACGCCGGGGAGCAGTACTTC. Translating gives CASSFNAGEQYF.

This clone was counted only a few times. This chain joins TRBV6-5 and TRBJ2-1; 7 nucleotides align to TRBD2. CDR1 is MNHEY, CDR2 SVGAGI, per germline. CDR3 length: 15 amino acids. J was trimmed by 6 bases and V by 0 bases; bases with no gene match: 5. The CDR3 DNA is TGTGCCAGCAGTTACTCTCCTAGCGGAATCAATGAGCAGTTCTTC. Translation gives CASSYSPSGINEQFF.

The chain couples TRBV5-1 to TRBJ1-1; maybe TRBD1 (6 bases). This CDR3 comprises 14 residues. Trimming shortened V by 4 bases and J by 2 bases, and 12 bases separated the two germline ends. Germline values: CDR1 SGHRS, CDR2 YFSETQ. Here the CDR3 DNA reads TGCGCCAGCAGCGCCCTGACAGGTAACACTGAAGCTTTCTTT. This sequence encodes CASSALTGNTEAFF.

The V and J genes are TRBV7-9 and TRBJ1-1, with D tentatively TRBD1 (5 bases). The CDR3 sequence is 13 residues long. Germline CDR1 is SEHNR and CDR2 is FQNEAQ (reference sequence). V lost 3 bases, J lost 3 bases, and 8 bases lay in between. The CDR3 bases are TGTGCCAGCAGCTTCCGACAGTACACTGAAGCTTTCTTT. It is translated as CASSFRQYTEAFF.

V gene TRBV9 combines with J gene TRBJ2-3; 11 bases line up with TRBD2. There are 17 residues in the CDR3. V shed 2 bases and J 3 bases; nucleotides not matched to a gene: 8. In germline, CDR1 is SGDLS, CDR2 YYNGEE. CDR3 DNA sequence: TGTGCCAGCAGCGTCCTGACTAGCGGGACGGGGACAGATACGCAGTATTTT. Residues: CASSVLTSGTGTDTQYF. The variable domain in full, completed from reference TRBV9 and TRBJ2-3, reads DSGVTQTPKHLITATGQRVTLRCSPRSGDLSVYWYQQSLDQGLQFLIQYYNGEERAKGNILERFSAQQFPDLHSELNLSSLELGDSALYFCASSVLTSGTGTDTQYFGPGTRLTVL.

The chain couples TRBV6-1 to TRBJ1-2, with 10 bases lining up with TRBD1. CDR3 size: 11 residues. CDR1 is MNHNS, CDR2 SASEGT, per germline. The ends lost 4 bases at V and 14 bases at J; junction bases unmatched: 4. The CDR3 DNA sequence: TGTGCCAGCAGTGTGACAGGGGGCAGAACCTTC. Protein product: CASSVTGGRTF.

The CDR3 reads CASSFSGQGVDTQYF. CDR3 in DNA: TGTGCCAGCAGCTTCTCGGGACAGGGGGTGGATACGCAGTATTTT. The V gene is TRBV7-3, the J gene TRBJ2-3, with 11 bases identical to TRBD1. This CDR3 comprises 15 residues. CDR1 SGHTA and CDR2 FQGTGA come from the germline V gene. The V gene end was trimmed by 3 bases and the J gene end by 6 bases; junction bases not matched to a gene: 5.

This rearrangement joins TRBV13 to TRBJ1-4; D might be TRBD1 (5 bases). The CDR3 is 17 amino acids. V was pared by 5 bases and J by 3 bases, with 19 bases between. CDR1 is PRHDT and CDR2 is FYEKMQ in the germline V gene (reference sequence). Written as DNA, the CDR3 is TGTGCCAGCAGCACCAAACCTTTCAGGGCGTCTAATGAAAAACTGTTTTTT. Translated, it gives CASSTKPFRASNEKLFF.

This clone has a handful of counts. The CDR3 loop is CASSQYLAVSTDTQYF. CDR3 nucleotides: TGTGCCAGCAGCCAATATCTAGCAGTTAGCACAGATACGCAGTATTTT. The chain couples TRBV4-2 to TRBJ2-3, with TRBD2 as a possible D gene (5 bases). V lost 2 bases and J 0 bases, leaving 12 bases between the germline ends. The CDR3 loop spans 16 amino acids. Germline loops: CDR1 LGHNA, CDR2 YNFKEQ.

V is TRBV5-1 and J is TRBJ2-4; TRBD1 is a possible D gene (7 bases). Trimming took 4 bases from V and 8 from J, leaving 19 bases between them. Germline V gene data show CDR1 as SGHRS and CDR2 as YFSETQ. The CDR3 loop spans 15 amino acids. DNA of the CDR3: TGCGCCAGCAGCCCCCAGGGGGGTTGGGAGGACATTCAGTACTTC. Its protein is CASSPQGGWEDIQYF.

The chain has TRBV27 and TRBJ1-6; the D gene is possibly TRBD1 (5 bases). V lost 2 bases, J lost 9 bases, and 5 bases lay in between. From germline, CDR1 is MNHEY and CDR2 SMNVEV (reference sequence). This CDR3 comprises 12 residues. This CDR3 is CASSLRGSPLHF. In nucleotides, the CDR3 is TGTGCCAGCAGTTTAAGGGGTTCACCCCTCCACTTT.

The chain couples TRBV5-1 to TRBJ1-3, with 9 nucleotides matching TRBD1. In germline, CDR1 is SGHRS, CDR2 YFSETQ. The CDR3 sequence is 15 residues long. The J segment lost 2 bases and the V segment lost 3 bases, leaving 3 bases of the junction unmatched. The CDR3 loop reads CASSWTGETGNTIYF. CDR3 nucleotides: TGCGCCAGCAGCTGGACAGGGGAAACTGGAAACACCATATATTTT.

V is TRBV10-2 and J is TRBJ2-7, with D perhaps matching TRBD2 (6 bases). The CDR3 sequence is 16 residues long. V lost 4 bases, J lost 2 bases, and 18 bases lay in between. Germline V gives CDR1 WSHSY, CDR2 SAAADI. The CDR3 DNA reads as TGCGCCAGCAGTGCCCTTGGCCGGGACTCAGCCTACGAGCAGTACTTC. Amino acid sequence: CASSALGRDSAYEQYF.

J is TRBJ1-4 and V is TRBV11-2; 11 bases agree with TRBD1. Germline V lookup: CDR1 SGHAT, CDR2 FQNNGV. The V segment lost 1 base and the J segment 10 bases; nucleotides outside the gene matches: 11. The CDR3 covers 17 residues. Here the CDR3 DNA reads TGTGCCAGCAGCTTAGCCGGACAGGGGGCGAGAGTGGGAAAACTGTTTTTT. This codes for CASSLAGQGARVGKLFF.